This T cell receptor (beta chain) was sequenced in a study of radiation and T cells in renal cell carcinoma. General observations from the study: Sampling covered only around 0.98 g of each tumor. Irradiated tumors held more dominant CDR3 motifs than control tumors. Irradiated tumors had higher TCR clonality than control tumors.

This clone came up once. Its antigen is not known. TCRdb's copy holds only in-frame clones and misses some; the assay was immunoSEQ multiplex PCR. The sample carries roughly 4,000 clones, more than 70% recorded once. The CDR3 is 15 residues long. Germline lookup yields CDR1 SGHRS and CDR2 YFSETQ. V shed 4 bases and J 5 bases; nucleotides not matched to a gene: 6. Treatment given: treatment-naive control, cytoreductive nephrectomy. Control tumors came from several females and about a dozen males, aged about 35 to 82. The sequence was obtained from a man aged 50 or older with renal cell carcinoma. This chain connects TRBV5-1 to TRBJ2-7; 13 bases fit TRBD2. The sample consisted of tumor tissue, taken from a patient whose treatment was nephrectomy without radiotherapy. DNA for the CDR3: TGCGCCAGCAGCCTTTACGGACTAGCGGGAGACGAGCAGTACTTC. Amino acid sequence: CASSLYGLAGDEQYF.